A selection of T cell receptor beta chains follows, all from one sample in a study of tumor-infiltrating lymphocytes in oesophageal squamous cell carcinoma. TCRdb re-derived calls from the PCR reads in MiXCR, one entry per CDR3 protein. The sample yields 17,000 or so distinct CDR3 sequences, around 45% seen once. Sample: normal esophageal tissue next to the tumor. All receptors derive from a female donor with esophageal squamous cell carcinoma. Both conserved end residues are part of each CDR3. The D gene is left open where the match is weak. A row's size may be missing; if present it is once, few, many or a size class.

few	TRBJ2-1	TRBD2	TRBV15	CATTSRGGINEQFF	TGTGCCACCACTTCTCGGGGGGGAATCAATGAGCAGTTCTTC
many	TRBJ2-7	TRBD2	TRBV7-8	CASSFTSGTGEQYF	TGTGCCAGCAGCTTTACTAGCGGGACAGGTGAGCAGTACTTC
medium-sized	TRBJ1-2	.	TRBV6-6	CASSYDTGPGGYTF	TGTGCCAGCAGTTACGACACAGGGCCGGGTGGCTACACCTTC
.	TRBJ1-2	.	TRBV6-2/TRBV6-3	CASTQGSGYTF	TGTGCCAGCACGCAGGGTTCTGGCTACACCTTC
many	TRBJ2-5	TRBD1	TRBV6-1	CASRPTGEETQYF	TGTGCCAGCAGACCCACAGGGGAAGAGACCCAGTACTTC
few	TRBJ2-7	TRBD2	TRBV10-2	CASLRLAGDTYNEQYF	TGCGCCAGCTTACGACTAGCGGGAGATACCTACAATGAGCAGTACTTC
medium-sized	TRBJ2-5	TRBD2	TRBV7-3	CASSPHSGTSGRETQYF	TGTGCCAGCAGCCCCCATAGTGGGACTAGCGGGCGAGAGACCCAGTACTTC
large	TRBJ2-1	.	TRBV7-2	CASSTPGGRYNEQFF	TGTGCCAGCAGCACCCCAGGCGGGCGGTACAATGAGCAGTTCTTC
once	TRBJ2-1	TRBD2	TRBV12-3/TRBV12-4	CASSHAWGGAYNEQFF	TGTGCCAGCAGCCATGCCTGGGGGGGTGCCTACAATGAGCAGTTCTTC
.	TRBJ2-1	.	TRBV12-3/TRBV12-4	CASSHHPTINNEQFF	TGTGCCAGCAGCCACCACCCCACGATAAACAATGAGCAGTTCTTC
many	TRBJ2-5	TRBD1	TRBV18	CASSPSLLLVGQGSQETQYF	TGTGCCAGCTCACCAAGTTTACTCTTAGTGGGACAGGGTTCCCAAGAGACCCAGTACTTC
few	TRBJ2-7	.	TRBV7-2	CASSTASDSAYEQYF	TGTGCCAGCAGCACAGCCTCGGACAGCGCCTACGAGCAGTACTTC
.	TRBJ2-3	.	TRBV6-2/TRBV6-3	CASSYSISVGADTQYF	TGTGCCAGCAGTTACTCGATATCAGTAGGGGCAGATACGCAGTATTTT
few	TRBJ2-3	.	TRBV6-1	CASTRGGSTDTQYF	TGTGCCAGCACCCGGGGCGGGAGCACAGATACGCAGTATTTT
.	TRBJ2-1	TRBD1	TRBV6-8	CASSDRDRGLNEQFF	TGCGCCAGCAGTGACAGGGACAGGGGGCTTAATGAGCAGTTCTTC
medium-sized	TRBJ1-2	.	TRBV7-6	CASSVAGGGARGGYTF	TGTGCCAGCAGCGTAGCTGGCGGGGGTGCCCGCGGTGGCTACACCTTC
.	TRBJ2-7	.	TRBV20-1	CSAPATVGYEQYF	TGCAGTGCACCCGCAACCGTTGGCTACGAGCAGTACTTC
.	TRBJ2-4	.	TRBV7-3	CASSSTGSGELYF	TGTGCCAGCAGCTCTACAGGGTCCGGGGAGCTGTACTTC
.	TRBJ2-1	.	TRBV6-9	CASSYDKYGNNEQFF	TGTGCCAGCAGTTACGACAAGTACGGCAACAATGAGCAGTTCTTC
many	TRBJ1-1	.	TRBV4-3	CASSQDPRGNTEAFF	TGCGCCAGCAGCCAAGATCCAAGGGGAAACACTGAAGCTTTCTTT
.	TRBJ2-1	.	TRBV7-3	CASSPIVAVPGEQFF	TGTGCCAGCAGCCCCATCGTCGCTGTCCCGGGTGAGCAGTTCTTC
.	TRBJ1-6	.	TRBV7-2	CASSLEPGQSRGLTLHF	TGTGCCAGCAGCTTAGAACCCGGACAGAGCCGCGGACTCACCCTCCACTTT
.	TRBJ2-3	.	TRBV11-2	CASTPQGRRTDTQYF	TGTGCCAGCACCCCCCAGGGGAGGCGCACAGATACGCAGTATTTT
.	TRBJ2-1	TRBD2	TRBV5-6	CASSLEIDRPPGLAGGEGQFF	TGTGCCAGCAGCTTGGAAATTGACAGGCCCCCGGGACTAGCGGGAGGGGAGGGGCAGTTCTTC
.	TRBJ2-4	.	TRBV7-2	CASSLNLIQYF	TGTGCCAGCAGCTTAAACCTCATTCAGTACTTC
once	TRBJ1-1	.	TRBV12-3/TRBV12-4	CASSFARNTEAFF	TGTGCCAGCAGTTTCGCCAGGAACACTGAAGCTTTCTTT
.	TRBJ1-2	.	TRBV6-6	CASSYGVDYGYTF	TGTGCCAGCAGTTACGGTGTCGACTATGGCTACACCTTC